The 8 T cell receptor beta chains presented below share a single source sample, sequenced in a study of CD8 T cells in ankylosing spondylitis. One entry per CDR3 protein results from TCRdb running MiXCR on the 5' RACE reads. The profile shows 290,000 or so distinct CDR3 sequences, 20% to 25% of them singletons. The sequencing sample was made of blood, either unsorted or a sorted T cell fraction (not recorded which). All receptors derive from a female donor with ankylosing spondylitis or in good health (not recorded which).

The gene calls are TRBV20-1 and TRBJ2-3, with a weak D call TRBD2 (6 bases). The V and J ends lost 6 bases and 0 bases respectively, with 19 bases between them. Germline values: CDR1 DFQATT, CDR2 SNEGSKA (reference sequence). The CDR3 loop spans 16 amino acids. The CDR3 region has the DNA TGCAGTGCGACCCTTACTAGCAGGCCTAGCACAGATACGCAGTATTTT. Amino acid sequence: CSATLTSRPSTDTQYF.

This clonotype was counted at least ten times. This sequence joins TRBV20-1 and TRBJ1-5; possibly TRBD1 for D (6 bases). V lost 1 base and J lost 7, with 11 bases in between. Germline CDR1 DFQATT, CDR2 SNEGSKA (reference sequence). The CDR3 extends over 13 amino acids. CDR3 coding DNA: TGCAGTGCTAGAGTCAGGGGAAGGCAGCCCCAGCATTTT. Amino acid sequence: CSARVRGRQPQHF.

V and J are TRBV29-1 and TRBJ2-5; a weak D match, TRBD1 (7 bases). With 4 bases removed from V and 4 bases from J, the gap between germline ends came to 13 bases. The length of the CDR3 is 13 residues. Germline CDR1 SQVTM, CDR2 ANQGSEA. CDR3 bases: TGCAGCGTTGGCGGGACAGAGCCAGAGACCCAGTACTTC. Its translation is CSVGGTEPETQYF.

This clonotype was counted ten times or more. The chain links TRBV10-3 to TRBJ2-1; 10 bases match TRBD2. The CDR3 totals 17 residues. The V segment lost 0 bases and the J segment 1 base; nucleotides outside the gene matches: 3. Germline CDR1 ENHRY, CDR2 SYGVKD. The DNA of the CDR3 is TGTGCCATCAGTGAGTCAAGCGGGAGGGGTTCCTACAATGAGCAGTTCTTC. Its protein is CAISESSGRGSYNEQFF.

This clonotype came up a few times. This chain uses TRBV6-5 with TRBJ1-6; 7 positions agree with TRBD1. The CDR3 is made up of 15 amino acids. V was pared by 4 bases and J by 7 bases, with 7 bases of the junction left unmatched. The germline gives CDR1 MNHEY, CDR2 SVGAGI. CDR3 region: CASSSRDSYNSPLHF. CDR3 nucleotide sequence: TGTGCCAGCAGTTCACGGGACAGCTACAATTCACCCCTCCACTTT.

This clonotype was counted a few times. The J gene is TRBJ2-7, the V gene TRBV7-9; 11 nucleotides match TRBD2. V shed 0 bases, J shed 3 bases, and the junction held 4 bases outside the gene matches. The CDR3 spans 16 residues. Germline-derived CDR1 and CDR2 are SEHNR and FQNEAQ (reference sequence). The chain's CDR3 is CASSLALTSGSYEQYF. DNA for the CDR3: TGTGCCAGCAGCTTAGCGTTAACTAGCGGGAGCTACGAGCAGTACTTC.

CDR3 loop: CASSLILGREGTQYF. In DNA, the CDR3 is TGTGCCAGCAGCTTGATTTTAGGGCGGGAGGGGACCCAGTACTTC. V and J are TRBV7-6 and TRBJ2-5; 9 bases fit TRBD2. V trimming: 3 bases; J trimming: 7 bases; junction bases outside the gene matches: 9. The germline V gene has CDR1 SGHVS and CDR2 FNYEAQ. The CDR3 extends over 15 amino acids.

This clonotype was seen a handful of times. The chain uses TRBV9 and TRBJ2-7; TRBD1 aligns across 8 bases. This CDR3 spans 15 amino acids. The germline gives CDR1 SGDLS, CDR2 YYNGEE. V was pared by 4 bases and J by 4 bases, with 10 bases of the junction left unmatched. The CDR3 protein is CASSNRQGRSYEQYF. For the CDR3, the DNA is TGTGCCAGCAGCAACAGACAGGGGAGATCGTACGAGCAGTACTTC.